This T cell receptor (beta chain) was obtained from a study of blood T cell repertoires in COVID-19 (dated by TCRdb to between 2020 and 2021). Background for the entire study: Samples covering the acute and convalescent phases of COVID-19 were provided by collaborators in the United States, Italy and Spain. Subjects who had been exposed to COVID-19, were actively infected with it, or had recovered from it provided the deeply sampled blood TCRbeta repertoires that made up the dataset. The repertoires were made available in a free public database intended to serve as a resource for research on the immune response to SARS-CoV-2. HLA class I and class II types, where available, came from metadata supplied by the sample provider rather than from assay-based typing. A de-identified subject ID, COVID-19 status, age in years and sex were almost always included in the sample metadata. The prospective study material was composed of cDNA or gDNA derived from T cells, B-cell-depleted T cells, or PBMCs. Samples were obtained from the ongoing ImmuneRACE study (first 160 participants) and from over 1,000 subjects provided by 6 global collaborators. What the work shows at the level of the full study, not this receptor alone: The amount of clinical and demographic metadata varied by source and participant and was provided uncurated.

Note on this clone: Its recognized antigen is unknown. No qualities accompany the bases; no much larger clone lies one base away.

The immunoSEQ Assay, a bias-controlled multiplex PCR, was used to amplify TCRbeta CDR3 regions from genomic DNA. The authors' pipeline ran thus. Nucleated cell counts per sample were estimated from amplification of reference gene primers within the assay. To quantify the absolute abundance of each unique TCRbeta CDR3 rearrangement, sequence reads were collapsed and filtered. Productive Simpson clonality was computed per sample as the square root of Simpson's diversity index over productive rearrangements. Not all clones reach the TCRdb copy of this immuneACCESS table, which keeps in-frame sequences only. Checked studies attribute under half of the gap to unresolved V genes and leave the rest unexplained. The V and J calls and the clone size are those of that table, but D and trimming were determined from the DNA. In this sample the table shows roughly 220,000 clones, 70% to 90% of which occur a single time. The top ten clonotypes cover approximately 2.9% of the sample.

Each collaborating institution followed its own protocols to collect whole blood in K2EDTA tubes. For TCRbeta analysis, collaborators shipped samples as frozen whole blood, isolated PBMCs, or DNA extracted from either of those sample types. From a lookup of the germline V gene, CDR1 and CDR2 are SGDLS and YYNGEE. Germline trimming: 3 bases from V, 1 base from J; junction bases outside gene matches: 9. Spanning cysteine to phenylalanine, the CDR3 consists of 17 amino acids. CDR3 DNA is the only sequence kept; it has 51 bases, read in frame from the first base. The chain is encoded by TRBV9 joined to TRBJ2-2; TRBD1 aligns with 7 central bases. The sample consisted of peripheral blood. The clonotype comes from a man aged 60 to 69 with acute or convalescent COVID-19. CDR3 protein: CASSEPRGQMNTGELFF. The DNA sequence is as follows: TGTGCCAGCAGCGAACCGAGGGGGCAGATGAACACCGGGGAGCTGTTTTTT. The CDR3, completed at both ends by the reference TRBV9 and TRBJ2-2 genes, gives the full variable domain DSGVTQTPKHLITATGQRVTLRCSPRSGDLSVYWYQQSLDQGLQFLIQYYNGEERAKGNILERFSAQQFPDLHSELNLSSLELGDSALYFCASSEPRGQMNTGELFFGEGSRLTVL.